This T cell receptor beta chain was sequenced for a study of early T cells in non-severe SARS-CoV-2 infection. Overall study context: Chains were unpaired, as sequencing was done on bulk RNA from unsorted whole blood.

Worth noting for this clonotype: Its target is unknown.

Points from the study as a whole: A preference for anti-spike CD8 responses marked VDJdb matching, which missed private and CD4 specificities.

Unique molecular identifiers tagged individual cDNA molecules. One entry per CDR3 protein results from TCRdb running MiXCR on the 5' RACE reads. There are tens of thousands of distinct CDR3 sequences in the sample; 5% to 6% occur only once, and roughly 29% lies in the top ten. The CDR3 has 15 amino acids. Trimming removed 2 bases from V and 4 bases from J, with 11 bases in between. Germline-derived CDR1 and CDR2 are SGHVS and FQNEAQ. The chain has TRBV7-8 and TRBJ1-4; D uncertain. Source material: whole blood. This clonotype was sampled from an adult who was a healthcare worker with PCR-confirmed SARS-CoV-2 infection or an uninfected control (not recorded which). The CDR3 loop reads CASSLFDFYNEKLFF. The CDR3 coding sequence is TGTGCCAGCAGCTTATTTGACTTTTATAATGAAAAACTGTTTTTT.